This TCR beta chain was sequenced for a study of cytomegalovirus exposure and HLA in healthy donors. Whole-study findings and limits: Among the CMV-associated chains, a few were confirmed in vitro as specific for CMV antigens. There were some V segments, including TRBV6-2 and TRBV6-3, excluded as indistinguishable.

A multiplex PCR was run with 60 Vbeta primers and 13 Jbeta primers. This table comes from immunoSEQ multiplex PCR, and its TCRdb copy is limited to in-frame clones, with some not included. The sample yields roughly 190,000 clones, over 60% seen once. About this clone itself: Its antigen is currently unknown.

This CDR3 comprises 15 residues. Germline CDR1 is SNHLY and CDR2 is FYNNEI. The V and J ends lost 7 bases and 4 bases, in that order; junction bases with no gene match: 12. This chain connects TRBV2 to TRBJ2-7, with TRBD2 matching 8 bases. The receptor's source is a woman in her 50s in good health and CMV-seronegative. The sample was PBMCs. The DNA for the CDR3 is TGTGCCAGCAAAGGGTCGGGACTAGTTATATACGAGCAGTACTTC. Translating gives CASKGSGLVIYEQYF.